This T cell receptor (beta chain) was sequenced during a study of T cells in Graves' hyperthyroidism and ophthalmopathy. Broader study findings: In the blood, most expanded thyroid clonotypes above 0.001 appeared as well. From stable hyperthyroidism, ophthalmopathy was set apart by a 13 V-J model.

Exclusion of a patient resulted from uncontrolled infection, other autoimmune disease, pregnancy or lactation. Concerning this clonotype: Its antigen is not identified. Germline and junction disagree at one end, which may indicate a read error.

Germline V gives CDR1 SGHVS, CDR2 FNYEAQ. The CDR3 has 13 amino acids. Authors of the study amplified TCR beta CDR3 regions from RNA transcripts. The HTBI primer set served for first-round RT-PCR of the TCR CDR3. One entry per CDR3 protein, called by TCRdb with MiXCR from the multiplex PCR reads. Counted here are roughly 570,000 distinct CDR3 sequences, 46% occurring once; the ten biggest clones make up around 20%. Sequencing input: peripheral blood or thyroid tissue (not recorded which). This chain joins TRBV7-6 and TRBJ1-1; no definite D call. The receptor was derived from an adult woman with Graves' disease, either hyperthyroidism or ophthalmopathy (not recorded which). CDR3 amino acids: CVSSSTPNTEVFF. The CDR3 DNA reads as TGTGTCAGCAGCTCCACACCGAACACTGAAGTTTTCTTT.